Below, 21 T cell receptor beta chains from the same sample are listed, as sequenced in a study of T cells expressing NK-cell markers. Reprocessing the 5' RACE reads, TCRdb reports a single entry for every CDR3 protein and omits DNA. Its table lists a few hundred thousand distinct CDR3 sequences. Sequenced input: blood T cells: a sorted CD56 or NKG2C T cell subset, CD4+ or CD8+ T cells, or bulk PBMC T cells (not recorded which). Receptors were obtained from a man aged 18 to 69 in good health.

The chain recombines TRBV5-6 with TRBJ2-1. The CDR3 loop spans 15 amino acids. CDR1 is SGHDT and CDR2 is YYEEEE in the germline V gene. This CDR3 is CASSLRETSYNEQFF.

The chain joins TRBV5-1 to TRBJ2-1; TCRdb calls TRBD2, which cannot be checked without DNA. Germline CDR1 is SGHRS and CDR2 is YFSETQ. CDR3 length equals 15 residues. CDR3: CASSSDTGLRVEQFF.

The CDR3 reads CASSDRVNEKLFF. The chain couples TRBV2 to TRBJ1-4; the D call from TCRdb, TRBD1, cannot be confirmed without DNA. The CDR3 is 13 residues long. Germline lookup yields CDR1 SNHLY and CDR2 FYNNEI.

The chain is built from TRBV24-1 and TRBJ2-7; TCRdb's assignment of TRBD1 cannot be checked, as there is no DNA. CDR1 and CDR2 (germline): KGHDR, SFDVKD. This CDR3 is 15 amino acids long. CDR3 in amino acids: CATSDSRTASYEQYF.

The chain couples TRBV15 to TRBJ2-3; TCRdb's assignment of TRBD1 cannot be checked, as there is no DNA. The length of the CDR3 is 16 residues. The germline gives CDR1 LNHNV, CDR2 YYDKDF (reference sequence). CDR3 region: CATSRVGTGRTDTQYF.

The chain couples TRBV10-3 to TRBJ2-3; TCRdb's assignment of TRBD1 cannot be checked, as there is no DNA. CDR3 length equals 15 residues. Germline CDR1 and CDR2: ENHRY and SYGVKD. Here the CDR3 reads CAISLGTGDADTQYF.

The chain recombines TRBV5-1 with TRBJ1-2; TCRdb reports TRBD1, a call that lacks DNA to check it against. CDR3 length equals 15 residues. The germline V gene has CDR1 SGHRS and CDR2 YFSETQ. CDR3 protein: CASSPRDRGTYGYTF.

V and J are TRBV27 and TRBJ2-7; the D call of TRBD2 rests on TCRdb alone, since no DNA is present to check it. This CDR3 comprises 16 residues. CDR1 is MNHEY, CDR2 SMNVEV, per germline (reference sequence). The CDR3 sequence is CASSSLADRQAYEQYF.

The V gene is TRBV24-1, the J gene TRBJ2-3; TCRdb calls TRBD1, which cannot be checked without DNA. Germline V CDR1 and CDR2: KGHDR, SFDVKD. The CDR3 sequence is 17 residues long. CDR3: CATSDYTGGPTTDTQYF.

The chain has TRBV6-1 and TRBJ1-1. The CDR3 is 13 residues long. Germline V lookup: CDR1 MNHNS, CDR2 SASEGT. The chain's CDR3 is CASSEWITLEAFF.

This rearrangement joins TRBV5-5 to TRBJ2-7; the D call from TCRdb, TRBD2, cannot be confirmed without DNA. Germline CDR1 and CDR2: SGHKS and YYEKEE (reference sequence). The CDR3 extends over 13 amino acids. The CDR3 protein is CASSVRTIYEQYF. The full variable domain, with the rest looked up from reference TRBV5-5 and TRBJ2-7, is DAGVTQSPTHLIKTRGQQVTLRCSPISGHKSVSWYQQVLGQGPQFIFQYYEKEERGRGNFPDRFSARQFPNYSSELNVNALLLGDSALYLCASSVRTIYEQYFGPGTRLTVT.

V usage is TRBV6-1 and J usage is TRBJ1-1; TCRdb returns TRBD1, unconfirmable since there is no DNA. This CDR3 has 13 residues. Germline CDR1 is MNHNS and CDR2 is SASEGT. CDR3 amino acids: CASSPGAGARAFF.

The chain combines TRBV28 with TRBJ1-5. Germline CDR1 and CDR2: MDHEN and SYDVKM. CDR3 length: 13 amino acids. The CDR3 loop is CASSLVGNQPQHF.

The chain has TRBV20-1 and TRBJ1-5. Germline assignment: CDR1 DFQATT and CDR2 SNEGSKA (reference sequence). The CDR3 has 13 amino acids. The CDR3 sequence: CSALTQANQPQHF.

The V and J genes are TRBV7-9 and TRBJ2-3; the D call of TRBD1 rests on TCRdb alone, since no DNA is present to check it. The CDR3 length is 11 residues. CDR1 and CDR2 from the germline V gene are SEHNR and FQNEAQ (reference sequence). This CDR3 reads CASSLGAREYF. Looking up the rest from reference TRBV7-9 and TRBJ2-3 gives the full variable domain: DTGVSQNPRHKITKRGQNVTFRCDPISEHNRLYWYRQTLGQGPEFLTYFQNEAQLEKSRLLSDRFSAERPKGSFSTLEIQRTEQGDSAMYLCASSLGAREYFGPGTRLTVL.

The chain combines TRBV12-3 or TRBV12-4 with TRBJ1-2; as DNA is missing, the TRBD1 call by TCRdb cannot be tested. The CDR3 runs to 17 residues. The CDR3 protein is CASSLRFPGLGNYGYTF.

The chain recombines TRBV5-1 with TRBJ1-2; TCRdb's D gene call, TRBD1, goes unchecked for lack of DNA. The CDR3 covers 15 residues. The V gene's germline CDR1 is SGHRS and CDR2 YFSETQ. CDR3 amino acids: CASSRLTGGIYGYTF.

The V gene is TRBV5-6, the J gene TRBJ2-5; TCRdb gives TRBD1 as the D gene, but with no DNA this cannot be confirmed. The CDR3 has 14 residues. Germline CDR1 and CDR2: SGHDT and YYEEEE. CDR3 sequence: CASRERGRGETQYF.

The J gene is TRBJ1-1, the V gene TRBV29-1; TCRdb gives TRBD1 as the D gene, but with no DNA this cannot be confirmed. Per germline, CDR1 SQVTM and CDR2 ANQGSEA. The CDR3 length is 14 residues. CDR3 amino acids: CSVAGRRMNTEAFF.

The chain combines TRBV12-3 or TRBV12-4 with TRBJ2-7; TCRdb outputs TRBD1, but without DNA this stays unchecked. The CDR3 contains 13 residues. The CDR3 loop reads CASMGHGTYEQYF.

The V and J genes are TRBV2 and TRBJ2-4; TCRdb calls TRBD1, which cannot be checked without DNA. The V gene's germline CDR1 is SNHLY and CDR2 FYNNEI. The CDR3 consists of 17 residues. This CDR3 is CASRTGTGRVGKNIQYF.